The entry that follows covers one T cell receptor beta chain sequence. This clonotype was detected many times. Its antigen is not yet known. Qualities for individual bases were not recorded, and no much larger clone is one base off. This sample is part of a study of T cells in Graves' hyperthyroidism and ophthalmopathy (dated by TCRdb to about 2019). Context from the whole study: Peripheral blood samples were taken at the time of initial diagnosis, prior to any treatment. In six Graves' hyperthyroidism patients, the study also compared T-cell repertoires from thyroid tissue with T-cell repertoires from blood. The paper describes TCR Vbeta CDR3 sequencing of 140 or so peripheral blood samples, made up of 43 ophthalmopathy patients, around 78 hyperthyroidism patients and 17 progressor patients. An independent validation cohort of around 19 hyperthyroidism patients and 17 patients who later progressed to ophthalmopathy tested prospective prediction of ophthalmopathy. After blood sampling, hyperthyroidism patients were treated with methimazole at a starting dose of 30 mg daily, and ophthalmopathy patients were treated with high-dose intravenous methylprednisolone. The 100 or so discovery patients were randomly split 7:3 into training and test sets. TCR V-J signatures able to tell the groups apart were searched for in a discovery cohort of approximately 95 patients, of whom over 40 had Graves' ophthalmopathy and roughly 57 had stable Graves' hyperthyroidism. Overall study results and their limits: In validation, the model predicted progression to ophthalmopathy a median of approximately 6.6 months before onset, with around 70% sensitivity and almost 75% specificity. Most expanded thyroid clonotypes (frequency above 0.001) were also detected in blood, a finding suggesting that blood repertoires may reflect thyroid immune responses. A model built on a 13 V-J signature distinguished ophthalmopathy from stable hyperthyroidism, reaching roughly 88% sensitivity and about 81% specificity in cross-validation and 80%/75% in testing. No statistical method was used to fix the sample size in advance, and group allocation was not hidden from the investigators.

CDR1 and CDR2 are read off the germline V gene (reference sequence) as GTSNPN and SVGIG. From cysteine to phenylalanine, the CDR3 is 14 amino acids long. Only the CDR3 DNA is retained, 42 bases long and in frame from the first base. The V and J ends are trimmed by 2 bases and 7 bases, leaving 12 bases between them. Stable Graves' hyperthyroidism was defined as the absence of progression to ophthalmopathy over 18 months of follow-up. Hyperthyroidism patients were aged 18 to 65 years and newly diagnosed, with disease duration of less than 2 months. The study excluded patients with uncontrolled infections, other autoimmune diseases, pregnancy or lactation. Diagnoses relied on clinical symptoms, serum thyroxine and TRAb, thyroid ultrasound and orbital computed tomography. PBMCs were isolated from approximately 10 ml of fresh peripheral blood by Ficoll-Paque density gradient centrifugation. Total RNA was extracted using Trizol reagent, and RNA quality was assessed on an Agilent 2100 Bioanalyzer.

TCR beta CDR3 regions were amplified from RNA transcripts. For the first round of RT-PCR on the TCR CDR3, the HTBI primer set was used together with the Qiagen OneStep RT-PCR kit. Libraries were constructed in a second round of multiplex PCR, after which size selection and purification were carried out. Libraries were sequenced paired-end with 100 bp reads on an Illumina HiSeq2000. As for the authors' bioinformatics: SOAPnuke was used to process the raw data, with reads discarded if the reads contained adapters or uncalled bases, had a mean Phred below 15, or lacked an exact constant-primer or identifier match. COPE v1.2.5 was used to merge the high-quality paired reads, and each unique nucleotide sequence was defined as a clonotype. Clonotypes were aligned to IMGT TRBV, TRBD and TRBJ reference segments using MiTCR v1.1. The analysis included only V-J combinations with a frequency above 0.0001, which together covered 98% to 99.2% of the repertoires. The TCS score was defined as F50 (clonal expansion) divided by E x V (chaos), with BLOSUM62-based TCRdist calculated between CDR3 peptides within each V-J. Welch's t-statistics and random forest reduced 500 to 650 V-J features to 13, which were used in a naive Bayes classifier (R e1071). TCRdb reprocessing: public reads trimmed at Q25 with fastp, clones called with MiXCR, in-frame beta chains kept. Each entry is one CDR3 protein sequence, shown with its most common DNA and genes. The authors' filters were not applied to this entry. The sample table records hundreds of thousands of distinct CDR3 sequences; around 14% of these occur just once. The ten most abundant clones make up around 25% of the sample.

The sample comprised blood. The TCR comes from a woman between 25 and 40 years old with Graves' hyperthyroidism. The chain is assembled from TRBV30 and TRBJ1-6; TRBD1 is possibly the D segment (5 matching bases). The CDR3 loop reads CAWSPGLRNSPLHF. The DNA sequence follows: TGTGCCTGGAGTCCGGGACTCCGCAATTCACCCCTCCACTTT.